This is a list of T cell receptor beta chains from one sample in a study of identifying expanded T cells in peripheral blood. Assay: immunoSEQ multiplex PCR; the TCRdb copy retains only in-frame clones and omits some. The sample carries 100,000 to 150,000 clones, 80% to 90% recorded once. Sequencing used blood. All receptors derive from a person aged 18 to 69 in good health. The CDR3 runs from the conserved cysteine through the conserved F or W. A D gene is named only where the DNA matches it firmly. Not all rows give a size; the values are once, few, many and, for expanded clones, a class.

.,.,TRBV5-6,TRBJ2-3,TGTGCCAGCAGCTTTCGTTGGCGGGACACAGATACGCAGTATTTT,CASSFRWRDTDTQYF
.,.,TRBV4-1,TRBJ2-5,TGCGCCAGCAGCCAAGATATTCCGGAGACCCAGTACTTC,CASSQDIPETQYF
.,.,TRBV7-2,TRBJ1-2,TGTGCCAGCAGCCCTCGGACGGGAGCCAGGGATGGTGGCTACACCTTC,CASSPRTGARDGGYTF
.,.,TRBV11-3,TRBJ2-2,TGTGCCAGCAGCCCAAGGGTAGGGGGTCAGGCCGGGGAGCTGTTTTTT,CASSPRVGGQAGELFF
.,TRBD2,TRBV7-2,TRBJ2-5,TGTGCCAGCAGCTCCAGGACTAGCGGGGTTCTTGAGACCCAGTACTTC,CASSSRTSGVLETQYF
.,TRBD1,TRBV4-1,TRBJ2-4,TGCGCCAGCAGCCAGGGGACAGGGGGCGCGAAAAACATTCAGTACTTC,CASSQGTGGAKNIQYF
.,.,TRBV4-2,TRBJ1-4,TGTGCCAGCAGCCAAGTCAGGGGAGGGGTGGGTGAAAAACTGTTTTTT,CASSQVRGGVGEKLFF
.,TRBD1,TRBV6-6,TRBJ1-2,TGTGCCAGCAGTCGCACCGAGGGACAGGGTAATGGCTACACCTTC,CASSRTEGQGNGYTF
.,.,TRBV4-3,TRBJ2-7,TGCGCCAGCAGCCAAAGGGCACAGCCAACCTACGAGCAGTACTTC,CASSQRAQPTYEQYF
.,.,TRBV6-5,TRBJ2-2,TGTGCCAGCAGTTACTCGACCGGGCCCGGGGAGCTGTTTTTT,CASSYSTGPGELFF
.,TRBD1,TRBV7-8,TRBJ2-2,TGTGCCAGCAGCCGAAGCCTTAAAATGACAGGGGCCACTTACACCGGGGAGCTGTTTTTT,CASSRSLKMTGATYTGELFF
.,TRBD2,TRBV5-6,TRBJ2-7,TGTGCCAGCAGGGAACTAGCGGGGTCCGCCTACGAGCAGTACTTC,CASRELAGSAYEQYF
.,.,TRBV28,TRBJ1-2,TGTGCCAGCAGTGAGGTCGCTAACTATGGCTACACCTTC,CASSEVANYGYTF
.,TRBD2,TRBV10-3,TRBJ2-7,TGTGCCAGCAGTAACCAGCGGGAGGGCCAAATCGAGCAGTACTTC,CASSNQREGQIEQYF
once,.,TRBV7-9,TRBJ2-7,TGTGCCAGCAGCTTAGCGGCCTCACTAGCTAGTGAGGAGCAGTACTTC,CASSLAASLASEEQYF
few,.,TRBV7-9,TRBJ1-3,TGTGCCAGCAGCCCGCGGGACACCACCTCTGGAAACACCATATATTTT,CASSPRDTTSGNTIYF
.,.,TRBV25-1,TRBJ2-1,TGTGCCAGCAGTGACCTAGCCTCTAGCTCCTACAATGAGCAGTTCTTC,CASSDLASSSYNEQFF
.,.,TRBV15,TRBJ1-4,TGTGCCACCAGCAGAGATTTGGGTGAAAAACTGTTTTTT,CATSRDLGEKLFF
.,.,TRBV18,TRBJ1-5,TGTGCCAGCTCACCAACGACAGATCAGCCCCAGCATTTT,CASSPTTDQPQHF
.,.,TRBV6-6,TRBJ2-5,TGTGCCAGCAGTTACTTACGCACTGAAGAGACCCAGTACTTC,CASSYLRTEETQYF
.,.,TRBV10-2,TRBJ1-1,TGCGCCAGCAGTGGGGACGACGGAAGCACTGAAGCTTTCTTT,CASSGDDGSTEAFF
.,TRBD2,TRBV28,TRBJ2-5,TGTGCCAGCTTTCCAGGGCTAGCGGAACAAGAGACCCAGTACTTC,CASFPGLAEQETQYF
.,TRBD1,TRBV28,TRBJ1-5,TGTGCCAGCGGAAGCGGGACAGGGGGCTTTCAGCCCCAGCATTTT,CASGSGTGGFQPQHF
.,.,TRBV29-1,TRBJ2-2,TGCAGCGTGAGCTGGGGGTTGGGGGCCGGGGAGCTGTTTTTT,CSVSWGLGAGELFF
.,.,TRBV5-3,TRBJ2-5,TGTGCCAGAAGCTTGAAGCCGGGGGAGCAAGAGACCCAGTACTTC,CARSLKPGEQETQYF
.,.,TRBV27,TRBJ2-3,TGTGCCAGCAGTCCAAAGGGGGGCCGGATAACCGATACGCAGTATTTT,CASSPKGGRITDTQYF
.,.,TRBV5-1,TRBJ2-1,TGCGCCAGCAGATCGAGGACCGGATACAATGAGCAGTTCTTC,CASRSRTGYNEQFF
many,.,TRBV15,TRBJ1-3,TGTGCCACCAGCAGAGAGATTAGAACAGGGCGCTCTGGAAACACCATATATTTT,CATSREIRTGRSGNTIYF
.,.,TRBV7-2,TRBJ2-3,TGTGCCAGCAAGGAGGGCCTCGCCACAGATACGCAGTATTTT,CASKEGLATDTQYF
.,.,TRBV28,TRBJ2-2,TGTGCCAGCACTGGGGGAAGTTTGGGCACCGGGGAGCTGTTTTTT,CASTGGSLGTGELFF
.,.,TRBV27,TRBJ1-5,TGTGCCAGCAGTGCCAGACAGGGCAATCAGCCCCAGCATTTT,CASSARQGNQPQHF
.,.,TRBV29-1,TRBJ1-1,TGCAGCGTTGAAGAGGGGGTGTGGGGCACTGAAGCTTTCTTT,CSVEEGVWGTEAFF
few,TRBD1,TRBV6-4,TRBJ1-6,TGTGCCAGCAGTGAACAGGGGAAACAAACACCCCTCCACTTT,CASSEQGKQTPLHF
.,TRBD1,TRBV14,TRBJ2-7,TGTGCCAGCAGCCCATGGGACAGGGCCTCCTACGAGCAGTACTTC,CASSPWDRASYEQYF
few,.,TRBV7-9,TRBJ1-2,TGTGCCAGCAGCTTAGCGCAGGGAAACTATGGCTACACCTTC,CASSLAQGNYGYTF
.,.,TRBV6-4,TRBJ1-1,TGTGCCAGCAGTGAGGCGGCCGGCTTTGAAGCTTTCTTT,CASSEAAGFEAFF
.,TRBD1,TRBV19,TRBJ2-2,TGTGCCAGTAGTCCCAGGACAGGGTTGAGTGGGGAGCTGTTTTTT,CASSPRTGLSGELFF
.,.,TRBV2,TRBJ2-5,TGTGCCAGCAGGTTCCAAGAGACCCAGTACTTC,CASRFQETQYF
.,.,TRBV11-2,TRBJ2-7,TGTGCCAGCAGCTTACGGGCAGAGACCTACGAGCAGTACTTC,CASSLRAETYEQYF
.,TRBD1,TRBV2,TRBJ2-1,TGTGCCAGCAGTGTGGACAGGGAGGAGGAGCAGTTCTTC,CASSVDREEEQFF
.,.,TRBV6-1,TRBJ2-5,TGTGCCAGCAGTGACGGGGTCCAAGAGACCCAGTACTTC,CASSDGVQETQYF
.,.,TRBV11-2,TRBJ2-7,TGTGCCAGCAGCAACTTCGGTGACAGTAAAGGCTACGAGCAGTACTTC,CASSNFGDSKGYEQYF
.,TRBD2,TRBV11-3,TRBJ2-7,TGTGCCAGCAGCTTAAGTGGACTAGCGGGGTACGAGCAGTACTTC,CASSLSGLAGYEQYF
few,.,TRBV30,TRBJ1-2,TGTGCCTGGAGCCGCCAGGGTGGCTATGGCTACACCTTC,CAWSRQGGYGYTF
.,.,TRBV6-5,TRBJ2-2,TGTGCCAGCGAAAGGGCGAACACCGGGGAGCTGTTTTTT,CASERANTGELFF
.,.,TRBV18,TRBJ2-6,TGTGCCAGCTCTCAGGACACATCCTCTGGGGCCAACGTCCTGACTTTC,CASSQDTSSGANVLTF